Each of the 22 T cell receptor beta chains below was sequenced from the same sample in a study of CD8 T cells in Susac syndrome. RNA amounts of roughly 0.45 to 1 ug underwent reverse transcription with random hexamers. MiXCR, applied by TCRdb to the immunoSEQ multiplex PCR reads, yields one record per CDR3 protein. Here the sample spans roughly 150,000 distinct CDR3 sequences, approximately 93% being singletons. The specimen was CD4+ T cells from PBMCs. All receptors derive from a human donor with multiple sclerosis.

The rearrangement joins TRBV6-5 to TRBJ1-1; weak D call: TRBD1 (5 bases). V was cut by 5 bases and J by 4 bases, with 11 bases left in between. The CDR3 sequence is 13 residues long. From germline, CDR1 is MNHEY and CDR2 SVGAGI. CDR3 nucleotide sequence: TGTGCCAGCAGTGACAGATCGAGCACTGAAGCTTTCTTT. This encodes CASSDRSSTEAFF.

The chain links TRBV9 to TRBJ2-2; no clear D gene. The CDR3 covers 15 residues. Trimming pared 0 bases from V and 1 base from J, leaving 7 bases between. CDR1 is SGDLS and CDR2 is YYNGEE in the germline V gene. The CDR3 region is CASSVGAMNTGELFF. The CDR3 nucleotides are TGTGCCAGCAGCGTAGGAGCGATGAACACCGGGGAGCTGTTTTTT.

This clonotype occurred once. The chain combines TRBV24-1 with TRBJ2-3, with D hard to call. V lost 4 bases and J 4 bases, leaving 8 bases between the germline ends. The CDR3 length is 13 residues. Germline V gene lookup returns CDR1 KGHDR and CDR2 SFDVKD. CDR3 DNA sequence: TGTGCCACCAGTGAGGTGGGCCCAGATACGCAGTATTTT. Its translation is CATSEVGPDTQYF.

Comments on this clonotype: An end of the junction does not agree with germline; a read error may underlie this. The chain joins TRBV5-4 to TRBJ1-1; D perhaps matches TRBD1 (5 bases). The CDR3 runs to 12 residues. Germline V gene lookup returns CDR1 SGHNT and CDR2 YYREEE (reference sequence). The CDR3 region has the DNA TGTGCCAGCAGCCCTACCATCGGGGACGTTAGTTTT. It specifies CASSPTIGDVSF.

CDR3 sequence reads: CAISTGYYGYTF. The CDR3 nucleotides are TGTGCCATCTCAACGGGGTACTATGGCTACACCTTC. The chain combines TRBV2 with TRBJ1-2; D call uncertain. The CDR3 extends over 12 amino acids. Trimming stripped 10 bases from V and 3 bases from J, with 12 bases between. Germline CDR1 and CDR2: SNHLY and FYNNEI.

The chain carries TRBV3-1 and TRBJ2-7; 7 bases map to TRBD1. Unmatched junction bases numbered 5, after V lost 5 bases and J lost 7 bases. Germline V CDR1 and CDR2: LGHDT, YNNKEL (reference sequence). The CDR3 runs 12 residues. The CDR3 coding sequence is TGTGCCAGCAGCTTACGGACAGGAGAGCAGTACTTC. It specifies CASSLRTGEQYF.

The V and J genes are TRBV6-2 or TRBV6-3 and TRBJ2-3, with TRBD2 identical over 11 bases. J was trimmed by 3 bases and V by 9 bases; bases with no gene match: 2. The CDR3 contains 13 residues. The germline gives CDR1 MNHEY, CDR2 SVGEGT. In DNA form, the CDR3 reads TGTGCCAGTCGACTAGCGGGGACAGATACGCAGTATTTT. This sequence encodes CASRLAGTDTQYF.

This clonotype turned up a few times. J is TRBJ1-5 and V is TRBV19; D not resolved. V was clipped by 5 bases and J by 5 bases, with 10 bases between them. The germline V gene has CDR1 LNHDA and CDR2 SQIVND (reference sequence). The CDR3 runs to 13 residues. CDR3: CASSLAGYQPQHF. The CDR3 DNA reads as TGTGCCAGTAGTCTCGCTGGGTATCAGCCCCAGCATTTT.

DNA of the CDR3: TGTGCCAGCAGCCGACGGTTTAATCAGCCCCAGCATTTT. This translates into CASSRRFNQPQHF. The chain is built from TRBV7-2 and TRBJ1-5; the D is unclear. This CDR3 region has 13 residues. V was pared by 5 bases and J by 4 bases, with 9 bases between. The V gene's germline CDR1 is SGHTA and CDR2 FQGNSA.

The rearrangement links TRBV6-5 to TRBJ2-5; D is undetermined. Germline V gene data show CDR1 as MNHEY and CDR2 as SVGAGI. V was shortened by 4 bases and J by 5 bases, with 11 bases between the two germline ends. This CDR3 is built from 13 residues. The CDR3 loop is CASSLRIGETQYF. The CDR3 coding sequence is TGTGCCAGCAGTTTAAGGATTGGGGAGACCCAGTACTTC.

The genes are TRBV5-4 and TRBJ2-5; 9 positions match TRBD2. The CDR3 consists of 14 residues. With 5 bases clipped from V and 2 bases from J, the junction kept 4 bases outside the gene matches. Germline V lookup: CDR1 SGHNT, CDR2 YYREEE (reference sequence). The CDR3 DNA reads as TGTGCCAGCAGACATGGACTAGCGCAAGAGACCCAGTACTTC. It specifies CASRHGLAQETQYF.

The chain employs TRBV12-3 or TRBV12-4 and TRBJ1-5; no firm D call. Between the trimmed V and J ends, which lost 0 bases and 0 bases, there was a span of 6 bases. The CDR3 is 15 residues long. The CDR3 nucleotides are TGTGCCAGCAGTTTAGCATGGGGTAGCAATCAGCCCCAGCATTTT. This codes for CASSLAWGSNQPQHF.

V usage is TRBV5-1 and J usage is TRBJ1-1, with 7 bases matching TRBD1. This CDR3 contains 14 residues. V gave up 4 bases and J gave up 1 base; unmatched junction bases: 4. Germline-derived CDR1 and CDR2 are SGHRS and YFSETQ. Written as DNA, the CDR3 is TGCGCCAGCAGCGACAGGGCGGGGAACACTGAAGCTTTCTTT. Encoded protein: CASSDRAGNTEAFF. The entire variable domain, with the rest obtained from reference TRBV5-1 and TRBJ1-1, is as follows: KAGVTQTPRYLIKTRGQQVTLSCSPISGHRSVSWYQQTPGQGLQFLFEYFSETQRNKGNFPGRFSGRQFSNSRSEMNVSTLELGDSALYLCASSDRAGNTEAFFGQGTRLTVV.

The rearrangement links TRBV5-1 to TRBJ1-1; D call uncertain. This CDR3 has 13 amino acids. CDR1 and CDR2 (germline): SGHRS, YFSETQ. Deletions cut 0 bases from V and 4 bases from J, with 7 bases between. The CDR3, as DNA: TGCGCCAGCAGCTTGGAATTTGGCACTGAAGCTTTCTTT. This encodes CASSLEFGTEAFF.

The chain links TRBV27 to TRBJ1-2; D unresolved. The CDR3 spans 13 residues. Germline loops: CDR1 MNHEY, CDR2 SMNVEV (reference sequence). Deletions cut 4 bases from V and 1 base from J, with 7 bases between. CDR3 coding DNA: TGTGCCAGCAGTTGGGCCAGTAACTATGGCTACACCTTC. Translated, it gives CASSWASNYGYTF.

The chain links TRBV4-1 to TRBJ2-3, with D tentatively TRBD1 (5 bases). V lost 1 base to trimming and J lost 6 bases, with 8 bases between them. The CDR3 loop spans 13 amino acids. Germline lookup yields CDR1 MGHRA and CDR2 YSYEKL. CDR3 residues: CASSQGTPDTQYF. The CDR3 DNA follows: TGCGCCAGCAGCCAAGGGACACCCGATACGCAGTATTTT.

V usage is TRBV6-6 and J usage is TRBJ1-5; D unclear. Trimming removed 2 bases from V and 6 bases from J, with 11 bases in between. The germline V gene encodes CDR1 MNHNY and CDR2 SVGAGI (reference sequence). The CDR3 extends over 14 amino acids. The CDR3 DNA reads as TGTGCCAGCAGTTACGGTGGCGCCACTCAGCCCCAGCATTTT. Translating gives CASSYGGATQPQHF.

This clonotype has only one observation. This chain joins TRBV3-1 and TRBJ1-2; D not resolved. The CDR3 has 12 residues. CDR1 LGHDT and CDR2 YNNKEL come from the germline V gene (reference sequence). Deletions cut 5 bases from V and 3 bases from J, with 7 bases between. The CDR3 DNA reads TGTGCCAGCAGCTCTTCGGACTATGGCTACACCTTC. Translated, it gives CASSSSDYGYTF.

This chain connects TRBV10-3 to TRBJ2-5, with 7 bases identical to TRBD1. V dropped 0 bases and J dropped 5; count of bases not matched to a gene: 6. Germline CDR1 reads ENHRY; CDR2 reads SYGVKD. The CDR3 runs to 15 residues. The CDR3 DNA sequence: TGTGCCATCAGTGAGTCGACAGGGTTTCGGGAGACCCAGTACTTC. As protein: CAISESTGFRETQYF.

The J gene is TRBJ1-1, the V gene TRBV5-8, with 9 bases matching TRBD1. V trimming: 2 bases; J trimming: 5 bases; junction bases outside the gene matches: 7. CDR3 length equals 15 residues. Germline V gene sequence: CDR1 SGHTS, CDR2 YDEGEE. CDR3 nucleotide sequence: TGTGCCAGCAGCTTTCGACAGGGGGAGAAGACTGAAGCTTTCTTT. Protein product: CASSFRQGEKTEAFF.

The chain has TRBV10-2 and TRBJ1-4; TRBD1 aligns across 7 bases. This CDR3 spans 14 amino acids. Unmatched junction bases numbered 5, after V lost 2 bases and J lost 8 bases. CDR1 is WSHSY and CDR2 is SAAADI in the germline V gene. CDR3 in DNA: TGCGCCAGCAGTGAGGCCCCAGGGGGAGAAAAACTGTTTTTT. Protein: CASSEAPGGEKLFF.

The genes are TRBV3-1 and TRBJ2-1; the match to TRBD2 covers 9 bases. Trimming removed 4 bases from V and 8 bases from J; junction bases left unmatched: 9. This CDR3 spans 15 amino acids. Germline V lookup: CDR1 LGHDT, CDR2 YNNKEL (reference sequence). As DNA, the CDR3 is TGTGCCAGCAGCCCCCGGGCTAGCGGGACGGATGAGCAGTTCTTC. It encodes CASSPRASGTDEQFF.